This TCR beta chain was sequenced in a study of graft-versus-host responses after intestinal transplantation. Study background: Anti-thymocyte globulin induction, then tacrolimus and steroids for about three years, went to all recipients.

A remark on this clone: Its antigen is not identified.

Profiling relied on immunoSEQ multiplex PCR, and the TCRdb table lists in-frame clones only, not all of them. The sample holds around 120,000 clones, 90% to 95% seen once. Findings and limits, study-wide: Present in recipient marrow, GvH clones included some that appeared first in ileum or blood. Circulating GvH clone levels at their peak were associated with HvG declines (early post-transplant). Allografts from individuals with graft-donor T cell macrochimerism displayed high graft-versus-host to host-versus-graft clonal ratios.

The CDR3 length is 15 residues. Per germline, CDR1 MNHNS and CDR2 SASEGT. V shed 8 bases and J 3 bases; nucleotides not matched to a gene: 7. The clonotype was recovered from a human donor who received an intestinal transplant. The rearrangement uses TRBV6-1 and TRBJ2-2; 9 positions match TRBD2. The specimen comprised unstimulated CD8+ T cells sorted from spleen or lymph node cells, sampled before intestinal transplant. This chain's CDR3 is CASPGEREDTGELFF. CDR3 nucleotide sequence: TGTGCCAGCCCGGGGGAGCGGGAGGACACCGGGGAGCTGTTTTTT.